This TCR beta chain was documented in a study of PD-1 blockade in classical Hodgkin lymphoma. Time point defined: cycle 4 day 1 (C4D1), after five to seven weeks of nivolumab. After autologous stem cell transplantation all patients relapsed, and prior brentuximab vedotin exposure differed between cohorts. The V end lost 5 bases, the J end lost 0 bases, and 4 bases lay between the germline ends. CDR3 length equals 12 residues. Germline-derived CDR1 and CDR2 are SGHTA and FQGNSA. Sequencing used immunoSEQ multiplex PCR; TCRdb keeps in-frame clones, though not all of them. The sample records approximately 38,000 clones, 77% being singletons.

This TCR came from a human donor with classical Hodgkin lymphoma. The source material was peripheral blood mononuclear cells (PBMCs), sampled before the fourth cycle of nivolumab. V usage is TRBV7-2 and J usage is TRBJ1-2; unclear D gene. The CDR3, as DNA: TGTGCCAGCAGCACAGCTAACTATGGCTACACCTTC. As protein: CASSTANYGYTF.